Listed here is a single T cell receptor (beta chain). Its antigen is unknown. The CDR3 runs 13 residues. With V trimmed by 5 bases and J by 2 bases, 4 bases remained unmatched. Germline CDR1 and CDR2: SQVTM and ANQGSEA. TCRalpha and TCRbeta libraries used 5'RACE with constant-segment primers and UMIs. TCRdb processed the 5' RACE reads anew with MiXCR; each CDR3 protein has one entry. The sample consists of hundreds of thousands of distinct CDR3 sequences, approximately 25% of them appearing once. The data were taken from a study of T-cell memory formation after mild COVID-19. Broader study findings: Confirmation was lacking for SARS-CoV-2 specificity of second-wave clones that peaked on day 37. Contracting CD4+ clones were located mainly in CM and EM, and CD8+ clones in EMRA.

Sequencing was carried out using PBMCs or a T cell subset sorted from them (not recorded which). The source of this sequence is an adult woman who had mild COVID-19 (a few samples of this study predate the infection). Cell type and time point are not known. The J gene is TRBJ1-1, the V gene TRBV29-1; 8 bases fit TRBD1. The CDR3: CSVRQGINTEAFF. CDR3 in DNA: TGCAGCGTTAGACAGGGGATAAACACTGAAGCTTTCTTT.